One sample yielded the 10 T cell receptor beta chains listed below, sequenced in a study of T cells after yellow fever vaccination. TCRdb re-derived calls from the 5' RACE reads in MiXCR, one entry per CDR3 protein. Among a few hundred thousand distinct CDR3 sequences, 7.5% to 9.5% were seen once, and the ten largest hold 3% to 3.5%. The starting material was CD4+ T cells sorted from PBMCs, obtained 5 days after the yellow fever booster vaccination. The receptors originated from a man younger than 35 who received the YFV17D yellow fever vaccine.

This chain joins TRBV4-1 and TRBJ2-3, with D perhaps being TRBD1 or TRBD2 (5 bases each). The V gene's germline CDR1 is MGHRA and CDR2 YSYEKL. The CDR3 is made up of 16 amino acids. The V and J ends lost 1 base and 6 bases respectively, with 17 bases between them. CDR3 protein: CASSQVGRGVGDTQYF. DNA of the CDR3: TGCGCCAGCAGCCAAGTTGGGAGAGGGGTTGGCGATACGCAGTATTTT.

This rearrangement joins TRBV30 to TRBJ1-4; D remains unclear. The CDR3 extends over 13 amino acids. Germline V CDR1 and CDR2: GTSNPN, SVGIG (reference sequence). The V end lost 4 bases, the J end lost 3 bases, and 9 bases lay between the germline ends. CDR3 residues: CAWTSDPNEKLFF. The CDR3 DNA sequence: TGTGCCTGGACGTCAGACCCTAATGAAAAACTGTTTTTT.

The sample holds many counts of this clonotype. The chain carries TRBV5-4 and TRBJ1-2; D is undetermined. V dropped 0 bases and J dropped 4 bases, with 7 bases sitting between them. The CDR3 sequence is 13 residues long. The germline gives CDR1 SGHNT, CDR2 YYREEE (reference sequence). The CDR3 bases are TGTGCCAGCAGCTTGGACGGTCCCTATGGCTACACCTTC. Its protein product is CASSLDGPYGYTF.

There are many counts of this clonotype. V usage is TRBV5-6 and J usage is TRBJ1-1; TRBD1 aligns across 12 bases. Trimming removed 0 bases from V and 4 bases from J; junction bases left unmatched: 10. CDR1 SGHDT and CDR2 YYEEEE come from the germline V gene. The CDR3 is 18 amino acids. The CDR3 region is CASSLVGQGASLGTEAFF. CDR3 DNA: TGTGCCAGCAGCTTGGTGGGACAGGGGGCTTCCTTGGGCACTGAAGCTTTCTTT.

This clonotype was seen a handful of times. The chain links TRBV19 to TRBJ1-6; 11 bases are shared with TRBD1. This CDR3 is built from 16 residues. Trimming cost V 2 bases and J 10 bases; bases outside gene matches: 7. The germline V gene encodes CDR1 LNHDA and CDR2 SQIVND (reference sequence). This chain's CDR3 is CASSIWTGGMGSPLHF. DNA for the CDR3: TGTGCCAGTAGTATATGGACAGGGGGCATGGGATCACCCCTCCACTTT. Based on the CDR3 plus reference TRBV19 and TRBJ1-6, the full variable domain is DGGITQSPKYLFRKEGQNVTLSCEQNLNHDAMYWYRQDPGQGLRLIYYSQIVNDFQKGDIAEGYSVSREKKESFPLTVTSAQKNPTAFYLCASSIWTGGMGSPLHFGNGTRLTVT.

This clonotype was counted a few times. The chain couples TRBV5-1 to TRBJ1-4; D is perhaps TRBD1 (5 bases). The germline gives CDR1 SGHRS, CDR2 YFSETQ. This CDR3 is 15 amino acids long. Deletions cut 1 base from V and 7 bases from J, with 14 bases between. The CDR3 sequence: CASSLLGPGGEKLFF. The CDR3, as DNA: TGCGCCAGCAGCTTGCTGGGACCCGGCGGTGAAAAACTGTTTTTT. The whole variable domain, filled in from reference TRBV5-1 and TRBJ1-4, reads KAGVTQTPRYLIKTRGQQVTLSCSPISGHRSVSWYQQTPGQGLQFLFEYFSETQRNKGNFPGRFSGRQFSNSRSEMNVSTLELGDSALYLCASSLLGPGGEKLFFGSGTQLSVL.

V is TRBV5-6 and J is TRBJ2-7; possibly TRBD1 for D (5 bases). The V gene lost 0 bases and the J gene lost 5 bases, with 12 bases spanning the gap. The germline V gene has CDR1 SGHDT and CDR2 YYEEEE. The CDR3 runs to 14 residues. The CDR3 loop reads CASSLGYRFHEQYV. The CDR3 bases are TGTGCCAGCAGCTTGGGATACAGGTTCCACGAGCAGTACGTC.

This clonotype was seen a few times. This sequence joins TRBV5-4 and TRBJ2-5; 8 positions agree with TRBD2. Trimming took 4 bases from V and 9 from J; bases not matched to a gene: 5. The CDR3 spans 12 residues. From germline, CDR1 is SGHNT and CDR2 YYREEE (reference sequence). The CDR3 protein is CASSRGGVAQYF. CDR3 coding DNA: TGTGCCAGCAGCCGGGGGGGCGTGGCCCAGTACTTC.

The genes are TRBV5-1 and TRBJ2-7; 10 bases fit TRBD1. V lost 8 bases to trimming and J lost 6 bases; unmatched junction nucleotides: 11. This CDR3 has 14 amino acids. The germline CDR1 and CDR2 sequences are SGHRS and YFSETQ. DNA for the CDR3: TGCGCCAGTTCGGACAGGGGGGGATCGGGCGAGCAGTACTTC. Translated: CASSDRGGSGEQYF.

This clonotype was seen at least ten times. The chain employs TRBV4-2 and TRBJ2-5, with 11 bases matching TRBD1. Germline loops: CDR1 LGHNA, CDR2 YNFKEQ. J was trimmed by 5 bases and V by 4 bases; bases with no gene match: 6. This CDR3 has 15 amino acids. The CDR3 loop reads CASSLGTGGRETQYF. CDR3 sequence (DNA): TGTGCCAGCAGCCTTGGGACAGGGGGACGGGAGACCCAGTACTTC.